This TCR beta chain was captured by sequencing in a study of blood T cells in healthy people across ages. Through a sample-barcoded 5' primer and a J-beta primer mix, a second PCR was run for roughly 6 to 12 cycles. TCRdb re-called the 5' RACE reads with MiXCR, one entry per CDR3 protein. Of fewer than 950,000 distinct CDR3 sequences detected, 35% to 40% appear once; the ten largest clones hold over 10%. Samples had at least 7 million PBMCs isolated from them. General study findings and limits: Estimates of diversity drawn from one million T cells were considered underestimates.

Regarding this clonotype: Its cognate antigen is unknown.

Sequenced: blood. The TCR comes from a man in his late teens or twenties in good health.

The CDR3 is CASSFALRRGNTGEDSYNEQFF. In nucleotides, the CDR3 is TGTGCCAGCAGCTTTGCCCTTAGGCGGGGGAATACGGGGGAAGACTCCTACAATGAGCAGTTCTTC. The rearrangement uses TRBV7-8 and TRBJ2-1; 7 positions match TRBD2. Germline V gene lookup returns CDR1 SGHVS and CDR2 FQNEAQ. The CDR3 has 22 residues. The J segment lost 0 bases and the V segment lost 3 bases, leaving 23 bases of the junction unmatched. The entire variable domain, with the rest obtained from reference TRBV7-8 and TRBJ2-1, is as follows: GAGVSQSPRYKVAKRGQDVALRCDPISGHVSLFWYQQALGQGPEFLTYFQNEAQLDKSGLPSDRFFAERPEGSVSTLKIQRTQQEDSAVYLCASSFALRRGNTGEDSYNEQFFGPGTRLTVL.